Listed here are 15 T cell receptor beta chains from one sample, sequenced in a study of T cell changes during pregnancy in multiple sclerosis (dated by TCRdb to about 2019). To prepare the library, the immunoSEQ multiplex PCR assay was applied. As stored in TCRdb, this immuneACCESS dataset retains in-frame rearrangements with V and J assigned. A fraction of the clones does not appear; measured against another copy, unresolved V genes explain less than half of the discrepancy, and the remainder lacks a known reason. The sample table lists 30,000 to 40,000 clones, nearly 90% of them with a count of one. Approximately 0.52% of the sample comes from the top ten. Material: CD4+ T cells from peripheral blood mononuclear cells, obtained in the second trimester of pregnancy. All receptors come from a female donor with multiple sclerosis, enrolled in a pregnancy study.

V gene TRBV19 combines with J gene TRBJ1-1, with unresolved D. This CDR3 region has 15 residues. Germline lookup yields CDR1 LNHDA and CDR2 SQIVND (reference sequence). V was clipped by 4 bases and J by 0 bases, with 12 bases between them. The CDR3 region has the DNA TGTGCCAGTAGTAGGTTGGCATCAATGAACACTGAAGCTTTCTTT. This translates into CASSRLASMNTEAFF.

The rearrangement links TRBV2 to TRBJ2-1; unclear D gene. The CDR3 contains 11 residues. Germline loops: CDR1 SNHLY, CDR2 FYNNEI. V shed 8 bases and J shed 7 bases, with 9 bases lying between them. CDR3 sequence (DNA): TGTGCCAGCCGGAGTTTTAATGAGCAGTTCTTC. Its translation: CASRSFNEQFF. The whole variable domain, filled in from reference TRBV2 and TRBJ2-1, reads EPEVTQTPSHQVTQMGQEVILRCVPISNHLYFYWYRQILGQKVEFLVSFYNNEISEKSEIFDDQFSVERPDGSNFTLKIRSTKLEDSAMYFCASRSFNEQFFGPGTRLTVL.

As regards this clone: One end of the junction does not line up with germline, which may come from a read error. The chain recombines TRBV7-7 with TRBJ2-5; 9 bases are shared with TRBD1. In germline, CDR1 is SSHAT, CDR2 FNYEAQ (reference sequence). This CDR3 comprises 13 residues. In DNA, the CDR3 is TGTGCTAGCAGTGGACAGGGGATTGAGACCCAGTACTTC. Translating gives CASSGQGIETQYF.

The CDR3 nucleotides are TGCAGCGTTGAAAGTGAGCGGGAGGTAGATGAGCAGTTCTTC. It encodes CSVESEREVDEQFF. The J gene is TRBJ2-1, the V gene TRBV29-1, with 9 bases that match TRBD2. J gave up 8 bases and V 2 bases, and 7 bases lay outside the gene matches. Germline assignment: CDR1 SQVTM and CDR2 ANQGSEA. CDR3 length: 14 amino acids.

This clone showed up just a few times. The rearrangement links TRBV4-3 to TRBJ1-1; D is uncertain. This CDR3 spans 16 amino acids. The germline V gene has CDR1 LGHNA and CDR2 YSLEER. Trimming took off 0 bases at V and 1 base at J, with 12 bases between the two ends. The CDR3 DNA sequence: TGCGCCAGCAGCCAAGATTTCGTACAAGAGAACACTGAAGCTTTCTTT. Translation: CASSQDFVQENTEAFF.

The V and J genes are TRBV28 and TRBJ2-5; 9 positions agree with TRBD1. With 4 bases clipped from V and 2 bases from J, the junction kept 5 bases outside the gene matches. The CDR3 has 15 residues. The V gene's germline CDR1 is MDHEN and CDR2 SYDVKM. The DNA of the CDR3 is TGTGCCAGCAGTTCCCTGGGACAGGGACAAGAGACCCAGTACTTC. The encoded protein is CASSSLGQGQETQYF.

This clone was picked up a small number of times. CDR3 nucleotides: TGCAGCGTTGGGGCCATTGAAGCTTTCTTT. Translation: CSVGAIEAFF. The chain joins TRBV29-1 to TRBJ1-1; D is unclear. This CDR3 has 10 amino acids. Per the germline V gene, CDR1 is SQVTM and CDR2 is ANQGSEA. Between the trimmed V and J ends, which lost 4 bases and 7 bases, there was a span of 7 bases.

The chain has TRBV5-4 and TRBJ2-5; tentative D call: TRBD2 (5 bases). V was shortened by 7 bases and J by 1 base, with 14 bases between the two germline ends. The germline V gene encodes CDR1 SGHNT and CDR2 YYREEE (reference sequence). This CDR3 has 14 amino acids. The CDR3 reads CASSQGAVQETQYF. CDR3 in DNA: TGTGCCAGCTCCCAAGGAGCGGTCCAAGAGACCCAGTACTTC. The variable domain in full, completed from reference TRBV5-4 and TRBJ2-5, reads ETGVTQSPTHLIKTRGQQVTLRCSSQSGHNTVSWYQQALGQGPQFIFQYYREEENGRGNFPPRFSGLQFPNYSSELNVNALELDDSALYLCASSQGAVQETQYFGPGTRLLVL.

The chain is built from TRBV7-9 and TRBJ1-4; D uncertain. Per germline, CDR1 SEHNR and CDR2 FQNEAQ (reference sequence). Trimming cost V 5 bases and J 1 base, with 14 bases left between them. The CDR3 loop spans 16 amino acids. In nucleotides, the CDR3 is TGTGCCAGCAGCCGTACAGTTCGGGGAACTAATGAAAAACTGTTTTTT. It is translated as CASSRTVRGTNEKLFF.

The V call is TRBV28, the J call TRBJ1-2; unclear D gene. The CDR3 is 14 amino acids. V was shortened by 6 bases and J by 3 bases, with 14 bases between the two germline ends. The germline V gene has CDR1 MDHEN and CDR2 SYDVKM. CDR3 DNA sequence: TGTGCCAGCAGCCGGGGTGGGTCCGACTATGGCTACACCTTC. Its protein is CASSRGGSDYGYTF.

V gene TRBV5-1 combines with J gene TRBJ2-5, with TRBD1 matching over 8 bases. With V trimmed by 0 bases and J by 3 bases, 1 base remained unmatched. This CDR3 is built from 14 residues. CDR1 SGHRS and CDR2 YFSETQ come from the germline V gene. CDR3: CASSLAGQEETQYF. CDR3 in DNA: TGCGCCAGCAGCTTGGCGGGACAGGAAGAGACCCAGTACTTC.

The V gene is TRBV27, the J gene TRBJ2-2, with TRBD2 identical over 11 bases. This CDR3 comprises 17 residues. Per germline, CDR1 MNHEY and CDR2 SMNVEV (reference sequence). V gave up 6 bases and J gave up 4 bases; unmatched junction bases: 10. CDR3 sequence reads: CASRPGQLAGVTGELFF. Written as DNA, the CDR3 is TGTGCCAGCAGACCGGGTCAACTAGCGGGAGTCACCGGGGAGCTGTTTTTT.

The rearrangement uses TRBV27 and TRBJ1-6; maybe TRBD1 (5 bases). Per the germline V gene, CDR1 is MNHEY and CDR2 is SMNVEV (reference sequence). The CDR3 runs to 12 residues. Trimming took off 6 bases at V and 7 bases at J, with 7 bases between the two ends. The CDR3 DNA sequence: TGTGCCAGCAGACGGGGGAATTCACCCCTCCACTTT. Translating it yields CASRRGNSPLHF.

The V gene is TRBV5-1, the J gene TRBJ2-3, with 8 bases matching TRBD1. The V segment lost 0 bases and the J segment 1 base; nucleotides outside the gene matches: 4. In germline, CDR1 is SGHRS, CDR2 YFSETQ. The CDR3 totals 16 residues. The CDR3 sequence is CASSLGDRSGTDTQYF. The CDR3 DNA sequence: TGCGCCAGCAGCTTGGGGGACAGGTCGGGCACAGATACGCAGTATTTT.

The rearrangement uses TRBV6-6 and TRBJ1-1, with D possibly being TRBD1 (5 bases). The V and J ends lost 1 base and 4 bases respectively, with 10 bases between them. CDR3 length equals 14 residues. Looked up from germline, CDR1 is MNHNY and CDR2 is SVGAGI (reference sequence). CDR3 bases: TGTGCCAGCAGTTACTTTAGGGGAGGCACTGAAGCTTTCTTT. Translated, it gives CASSYFRGGTEAFF.